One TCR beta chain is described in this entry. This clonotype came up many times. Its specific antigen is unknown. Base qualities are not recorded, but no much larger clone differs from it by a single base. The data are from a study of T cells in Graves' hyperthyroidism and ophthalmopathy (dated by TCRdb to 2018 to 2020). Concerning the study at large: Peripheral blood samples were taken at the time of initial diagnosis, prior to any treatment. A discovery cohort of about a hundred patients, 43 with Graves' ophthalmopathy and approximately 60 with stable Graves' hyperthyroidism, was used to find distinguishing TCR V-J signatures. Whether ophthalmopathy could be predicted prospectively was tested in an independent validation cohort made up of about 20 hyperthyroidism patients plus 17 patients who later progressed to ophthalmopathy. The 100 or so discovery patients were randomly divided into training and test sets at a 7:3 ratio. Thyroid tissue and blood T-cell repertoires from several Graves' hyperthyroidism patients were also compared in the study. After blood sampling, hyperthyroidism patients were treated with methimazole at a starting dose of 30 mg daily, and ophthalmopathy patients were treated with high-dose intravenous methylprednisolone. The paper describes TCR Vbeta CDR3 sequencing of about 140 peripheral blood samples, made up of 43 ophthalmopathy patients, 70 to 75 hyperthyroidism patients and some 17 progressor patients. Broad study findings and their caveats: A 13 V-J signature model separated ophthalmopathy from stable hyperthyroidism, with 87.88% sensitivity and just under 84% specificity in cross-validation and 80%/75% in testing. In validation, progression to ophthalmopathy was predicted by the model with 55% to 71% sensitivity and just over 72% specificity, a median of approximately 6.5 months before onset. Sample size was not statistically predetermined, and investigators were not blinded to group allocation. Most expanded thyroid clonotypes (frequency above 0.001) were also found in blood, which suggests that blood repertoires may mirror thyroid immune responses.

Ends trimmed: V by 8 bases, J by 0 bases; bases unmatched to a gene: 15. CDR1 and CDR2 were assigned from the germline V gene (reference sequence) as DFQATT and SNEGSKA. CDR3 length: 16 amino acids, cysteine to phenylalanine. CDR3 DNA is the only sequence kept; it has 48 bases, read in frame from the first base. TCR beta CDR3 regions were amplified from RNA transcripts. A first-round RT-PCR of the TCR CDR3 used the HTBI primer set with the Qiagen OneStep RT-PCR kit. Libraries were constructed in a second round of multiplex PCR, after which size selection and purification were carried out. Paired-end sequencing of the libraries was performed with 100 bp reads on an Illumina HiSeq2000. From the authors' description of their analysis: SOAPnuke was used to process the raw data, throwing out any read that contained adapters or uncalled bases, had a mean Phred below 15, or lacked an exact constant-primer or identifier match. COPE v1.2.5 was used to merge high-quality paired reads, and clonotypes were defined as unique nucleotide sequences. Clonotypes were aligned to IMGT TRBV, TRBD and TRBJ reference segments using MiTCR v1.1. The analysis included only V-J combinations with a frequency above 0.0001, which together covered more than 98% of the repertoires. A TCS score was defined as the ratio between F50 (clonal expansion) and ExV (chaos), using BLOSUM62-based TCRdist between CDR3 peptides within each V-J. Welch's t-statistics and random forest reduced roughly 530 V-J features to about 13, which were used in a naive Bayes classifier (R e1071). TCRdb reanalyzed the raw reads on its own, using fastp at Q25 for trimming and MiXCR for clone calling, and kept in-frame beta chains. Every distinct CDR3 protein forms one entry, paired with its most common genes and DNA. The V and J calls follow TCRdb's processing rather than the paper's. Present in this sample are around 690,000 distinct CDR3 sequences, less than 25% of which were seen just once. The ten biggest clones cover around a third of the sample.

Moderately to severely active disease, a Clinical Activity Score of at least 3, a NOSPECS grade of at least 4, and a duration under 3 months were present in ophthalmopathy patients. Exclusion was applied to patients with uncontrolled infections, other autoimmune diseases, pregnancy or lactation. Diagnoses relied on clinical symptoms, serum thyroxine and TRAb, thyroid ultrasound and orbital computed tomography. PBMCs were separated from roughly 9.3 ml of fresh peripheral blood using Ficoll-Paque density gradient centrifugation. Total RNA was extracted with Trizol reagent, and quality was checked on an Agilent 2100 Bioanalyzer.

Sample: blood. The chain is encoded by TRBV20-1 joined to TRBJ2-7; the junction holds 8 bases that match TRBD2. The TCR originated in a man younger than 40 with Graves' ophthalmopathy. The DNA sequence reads TGCAGTTCTGGGACTAGTGATCCCCGTAGCTCCTACGAGCAGTACTTC. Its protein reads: CSSGTSDPRSSYEQYF.